This entry lists 5 T cell receptor beta chains sequenced from one sample in a study of shared clonotypes between healthy human individuals. Some clones are missing from TCRdb's copy, which holds only in-frame ones; the method was immunoSEQ multiplex PCR. The repertoire holds about 1.4 million clones, with over 95% as singletons. Input material: naive CD4+ T cells sorted from blood. Documented subset: CD45RA+ positively selected. These receptors came from a young man in good health.

DNA of the CDR3: TGTGCCAGCAGCTTAGAGGGCATTCCGTACGAGCAGTACTTC. Its translation is CASSLEGIPYEQYF. The rearrangement joins TRBV7-8 to TRBJ2-7, with D hard to call. The CDR3 has 14 residues. Germline CDR1 reads SGHVS; CDR2 reads FQNEAQ. Trimming pared 1 base from V and 4 bases from J, leaving 11 bases between.

This rearrangement joins TRBV19 to TRBJ2-3; D might be TRBD2 (5 bases). In germline, CDR1 is LNHDA, CDR2 SQIVND (reference sequence). The CDR3 is made up of 15 amino acids. Trimming took off 7 bases at V and 1 base at J, with 15 bases between the two ends. CDR3: CASTIGGLGTDTQYF. The CDR3 coding sequence is TGTGCCAGTACGATTGGAGGCCTTGGCACAGATACGCAGTATTTT.

V usage is TRBV18 and J usage is TRBJ2-1, with 10 bases fitting TRBD2. With 6 bases clipped from V and 1 base from J, the junction kept 12 bases outside the gene matches. CDR1 and CDR2 from the germline V gene are KGHSH and LQKENI. CDR3 length: 18 amino acids. The CDR3 DNA reads TGTGCCAGCTCGCCTCCGGGTAGCGGGAGGCAATCCTACAATGAGCAGTTCTTC. Residues: CASSPPGSGRQSYNEQFF.

The CDR3 nucleotides read TGTGCCAGCAGCTTGCCGCAGGGTAGTGAAGCTTTCTTT. Translated: CASSLPQGSEAFF. V gene TRBV5-4 combines with J gene TRBJ1-1, with a weak D call TRBD1 (5 bases). Germline CDR1 and CDR2: SGHNT and YYREEE (reference sequence). This CDR3 comprises 13 residues. V lost 1 base and J 7 bases, leaving 11 bases between the germline ends.

This clone was seen once. V gene TRBV5-8 combines with J gene TRBJ1-5; D is ambiguous. V was cut by 4 bases and J by 0 bases, with 8 bases left in between. CDR1 SGHTS and CDR2 YDEGEE come from the germline V gene. This CDR3 comprises 14 residues. CDR3: CASSGGYSNQPQHF. CDR3 sequence (DNA): TGTGCCAGCAGCGGCGGTTATAGCAATCAGCCCCAGCATTTT.